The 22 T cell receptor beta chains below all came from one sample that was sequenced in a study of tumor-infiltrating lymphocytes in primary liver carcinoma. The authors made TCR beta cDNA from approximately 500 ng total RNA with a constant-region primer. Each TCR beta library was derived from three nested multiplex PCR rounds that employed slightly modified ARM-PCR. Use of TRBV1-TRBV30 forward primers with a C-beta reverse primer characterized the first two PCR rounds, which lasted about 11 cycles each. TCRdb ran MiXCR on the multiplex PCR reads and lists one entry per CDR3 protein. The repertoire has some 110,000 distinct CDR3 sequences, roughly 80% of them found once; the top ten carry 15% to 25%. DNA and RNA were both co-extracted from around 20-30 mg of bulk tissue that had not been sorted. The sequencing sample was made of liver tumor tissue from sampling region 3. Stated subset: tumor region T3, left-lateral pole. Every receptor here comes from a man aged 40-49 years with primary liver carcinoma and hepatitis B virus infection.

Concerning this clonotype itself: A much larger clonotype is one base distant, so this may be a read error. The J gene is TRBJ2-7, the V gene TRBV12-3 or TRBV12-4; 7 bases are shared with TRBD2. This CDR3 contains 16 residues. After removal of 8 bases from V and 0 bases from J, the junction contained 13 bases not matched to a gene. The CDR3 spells CASGGGIGTTSYEQYF. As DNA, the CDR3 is TGTGCCAGCGGGGGGGGAATCGGGACTACCTCCTACGAGCAGTACTTC.

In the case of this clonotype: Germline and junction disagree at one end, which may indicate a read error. The CDR3 reads CANSFRDQETQYF. CDR3 coding DNA: TGTGCCAACAGCTTCCGGGACCAAGAGACCCAGTACTTC. The rearrangement uses TRBV7-9 and TRBJ2-5; D unresolved. Per the germline V gene, CDR1 is SEHNR and CDR2 is FQNEAQ (reference sequence). The CDR3 sequence is 13 residues long.

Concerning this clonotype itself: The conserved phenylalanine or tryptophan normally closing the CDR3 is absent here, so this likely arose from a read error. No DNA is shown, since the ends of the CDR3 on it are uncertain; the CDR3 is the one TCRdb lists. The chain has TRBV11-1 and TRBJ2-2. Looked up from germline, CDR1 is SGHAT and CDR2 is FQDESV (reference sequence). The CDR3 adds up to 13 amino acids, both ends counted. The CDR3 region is CASIFWNTGELFY.

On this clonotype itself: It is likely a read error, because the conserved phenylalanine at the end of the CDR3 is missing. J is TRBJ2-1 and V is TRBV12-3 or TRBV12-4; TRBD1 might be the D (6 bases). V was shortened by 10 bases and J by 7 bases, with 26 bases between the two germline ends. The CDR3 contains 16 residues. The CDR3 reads CATRQEWAGDSNEQFL. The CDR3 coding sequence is TGTGCCACCAGACAGGAGTGGGCGGGTGATTCTAATGAGCAGTTCCTC.

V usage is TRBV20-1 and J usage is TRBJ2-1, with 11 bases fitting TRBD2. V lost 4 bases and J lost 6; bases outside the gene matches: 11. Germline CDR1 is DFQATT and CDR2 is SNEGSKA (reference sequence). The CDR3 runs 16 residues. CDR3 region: CSATGTSGPIFNEQFF. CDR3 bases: TGCAGTGCTACTGGGACTAGCGGCCCTATTTTCAATGAGCAGTTCTTC.

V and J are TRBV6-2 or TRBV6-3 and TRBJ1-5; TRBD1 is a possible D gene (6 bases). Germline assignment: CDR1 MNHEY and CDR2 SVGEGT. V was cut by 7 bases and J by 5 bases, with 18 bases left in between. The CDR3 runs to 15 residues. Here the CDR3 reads CASNRAYREDQPQHF. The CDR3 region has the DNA TGTGCCAGCAATAGGGCCTACAGGGAGGATCAGCCCCAGCATTTT.

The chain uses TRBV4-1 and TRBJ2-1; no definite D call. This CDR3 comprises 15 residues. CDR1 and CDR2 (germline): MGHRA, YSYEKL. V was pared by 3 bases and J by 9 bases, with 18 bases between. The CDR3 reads CASSQAVLGDSEQFF. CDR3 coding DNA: TGCGCCAGCAGCCAGGCTGTTCTAGGTGATAGTGAGCAGTTCTTC.

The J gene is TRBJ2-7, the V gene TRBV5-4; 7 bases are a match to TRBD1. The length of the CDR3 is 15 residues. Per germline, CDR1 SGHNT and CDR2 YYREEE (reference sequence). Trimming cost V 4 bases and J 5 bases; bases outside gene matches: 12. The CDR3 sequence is CASSLTGTEINEQYF. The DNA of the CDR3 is TGTGCCAGCAGCCTAACCGGGACAGAGATAAACGAGCAGTACTTC.

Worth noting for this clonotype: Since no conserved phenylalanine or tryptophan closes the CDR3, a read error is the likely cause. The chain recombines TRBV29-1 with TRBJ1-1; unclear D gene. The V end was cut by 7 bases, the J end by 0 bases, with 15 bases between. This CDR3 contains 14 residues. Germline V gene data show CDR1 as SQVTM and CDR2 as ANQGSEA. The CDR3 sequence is CSAARSTMNTEAFL. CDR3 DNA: TGCAGCGCCGCCAGGTCGACGATGAACACTGAAGCTTTCCTT.

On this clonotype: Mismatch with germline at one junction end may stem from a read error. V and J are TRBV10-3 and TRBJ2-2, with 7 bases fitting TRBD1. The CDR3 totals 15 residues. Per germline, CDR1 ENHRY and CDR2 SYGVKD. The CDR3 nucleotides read TGTGCCATCAGTGAGCAACAGGGGAACACCGGGGCGCTGTTATTT. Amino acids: CAISEQQGNTGALLF.

The CDR3 DNA reads TGCAGCCTAAATGCGGCGACTGATACGCAGTATTTT. Its translation: CSLNAATDTQYF. The rearrangement joins TRBV29-1 to TRBJ2-3; D gene ambiguous. Germline V gene data show CDR1 as SQVTM and CDR2 as ANQGSEA. Trimming left V 8 bases short and J 6 bases short, with 15 bases between. CDR3 length: 12 amino acids.

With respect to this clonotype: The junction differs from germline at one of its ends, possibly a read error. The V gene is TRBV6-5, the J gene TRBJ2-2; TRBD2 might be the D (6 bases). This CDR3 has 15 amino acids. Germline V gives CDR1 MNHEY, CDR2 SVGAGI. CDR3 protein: CASLDPPGETGELFF. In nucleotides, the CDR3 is TGTGCCAGCCTAGACCCCCCGGGAGAAACCGGGGAGTTGTTTTTT.

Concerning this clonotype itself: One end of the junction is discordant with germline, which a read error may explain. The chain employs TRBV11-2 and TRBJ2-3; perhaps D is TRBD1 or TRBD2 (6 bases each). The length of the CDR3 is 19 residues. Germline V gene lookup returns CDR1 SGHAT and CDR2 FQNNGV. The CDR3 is CASSRPPRLPGERTETQYF. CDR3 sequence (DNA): TGTGCCAGCAGCCGACCGCCGAGACTACCGGGAGAGAGGACAGAAACGCAGTATTTT.

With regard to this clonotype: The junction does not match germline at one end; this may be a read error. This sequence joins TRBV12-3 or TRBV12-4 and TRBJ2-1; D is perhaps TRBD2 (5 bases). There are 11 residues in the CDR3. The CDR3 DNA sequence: TGTGCCAGCAATCACGGGATTAGTAATCTCTTC. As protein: CASNHGISNLF.

Here the CDR3 reads CASSVRLMRSGNTIYF. The CDR3 DNA reads as TGTGCCAGCAGCGTCCGACTGATGAGGTCTGGAAACACCATATATTTT. The chain employs TRBV12-3 or TRBV12-4 and TRBJ1-3; D gene ambiguous. This CDR3 is built from 16 residues. V lost 6 bases and J lost 1, with 16 bases in between.

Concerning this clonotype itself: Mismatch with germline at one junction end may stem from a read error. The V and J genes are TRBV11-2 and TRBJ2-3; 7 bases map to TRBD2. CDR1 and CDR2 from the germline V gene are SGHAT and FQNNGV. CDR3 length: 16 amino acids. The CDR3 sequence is CTSSRETGGVGDTQYF. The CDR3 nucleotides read TGTACCAGCAGCCGGGAAACTGGGGGGGTCGGTGATACGCAGTATTTT. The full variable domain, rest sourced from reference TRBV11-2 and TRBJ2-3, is EAGVAQSPRYKIIEKRQSVAFWCNPISGHATLYWYQQILGQGPKLLIQFQNNGVVDDSQLPKDRFSAERLKGVDSTLKIQPAKLEDSAVYLCTSSRETGGVGDTQYFGPGTRLTVL.

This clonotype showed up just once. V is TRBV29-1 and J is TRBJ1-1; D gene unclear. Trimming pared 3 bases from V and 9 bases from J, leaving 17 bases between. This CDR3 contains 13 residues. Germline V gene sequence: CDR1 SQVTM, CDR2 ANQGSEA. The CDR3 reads CSVEAEMKTQAFF. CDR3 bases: TGCAGCGTTGAGGCAGAAATGAAGACTCAAGCTTTCTTT.

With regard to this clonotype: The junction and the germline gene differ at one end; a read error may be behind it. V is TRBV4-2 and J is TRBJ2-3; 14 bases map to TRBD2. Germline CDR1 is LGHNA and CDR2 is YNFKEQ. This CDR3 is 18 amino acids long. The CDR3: CASSPGLAGEVGSDTQCF. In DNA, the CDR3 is TGTGCCAGCAGCCCGGGACTAGCGGGAGAGGTGGGCTCAGATACGCAATGTTTT.

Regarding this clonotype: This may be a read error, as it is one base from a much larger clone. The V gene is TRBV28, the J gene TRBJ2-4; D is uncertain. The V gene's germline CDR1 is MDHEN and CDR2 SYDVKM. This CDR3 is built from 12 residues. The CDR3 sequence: CASSLTKNIRYF. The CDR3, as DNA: TGTGCCAGCAGTTTAACTAAAAACATTCGGTACTTC.

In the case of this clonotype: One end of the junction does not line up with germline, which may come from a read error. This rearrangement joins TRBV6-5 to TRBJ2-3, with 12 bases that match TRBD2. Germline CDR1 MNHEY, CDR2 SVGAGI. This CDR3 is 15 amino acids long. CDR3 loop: CPSNLGLAGTDTQYF. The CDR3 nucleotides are TGCCCCAGCAACCTAGGACTAGCGGGAACAGATACGCAGTATTTT.

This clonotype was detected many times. CDR3 nucleotides: TGTGCCAGCAGCTTGGGGGGTACCTACGAGCAGTACTTC. This encodes CASSLGGTYEQYF. V and J are TRBV5-4 and TRBJ2-7; D unclear. Germline CDR1 is SGHNT and CDR2 is YYREEE (reference sequence). The CDR3 totals 13 residues. Trimming removed 0 bases at V and 2 bases at J, with 6 bases between. Based on the CDR3 plus reference TRBV5-4 and TRBJ2-7, the full variable domain is ETGVTQSPTHLIKTRGQQVTLRCSSQSGHNTVSWYQQALGQGPQFIFQYYREEENGRGNFPPRFSGLQFPNYSSELNVNALELDDSALYLCASSLGGTYEQYFGPGTRLTVT.

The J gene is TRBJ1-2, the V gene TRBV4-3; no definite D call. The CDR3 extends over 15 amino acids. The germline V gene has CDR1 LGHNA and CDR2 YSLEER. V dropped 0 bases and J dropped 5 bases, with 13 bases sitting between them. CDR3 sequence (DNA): TGCGCCAGCAGCCAAGATGTGAAGTGGAGTTATGGCTACACCTTC. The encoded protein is CASSQDVKWSYGYTF.